The 16 T cell receptor beta chains in this list originate from one sample, sequenced in a study of CD4+ T cells in melanoma. Libraries were prepared by immunoSEQ multiplex PCR; TCRdb keeps only in-frame clonotypes and omits some of them. The sample shows some 9,100 clones, more than 65% of them seen only once. Input material: peripheral blood. The receptors stem from a human donor with melanoma.

This clone was observed a few times. V gene TRBV7-9 combines with J gene TRBJ1-1, with D possibly matching TRBD1 (6 bases). The CDR3 spans 12 residues. Germline V gene lookup returns CDR1 SEHNR and CDR2 FQNEAQ (reference sequence). V dropped 5 bases and J dropped 12 bases, with 16 bases sitting between them. The CDR3 region is CASSGGGHLTFF. DNA for the CDR3: TGTGCCAGCAGCGGGGGGGGCCACCTGACTTTCTTT. The full variable domain, with the rest looked up from reference TRBV7-9 and TRBJ1-1, is DTGVSQNPRHKITKRGQNVTFRCDPISEHNRLYWYRQTLGQGPEFLTYFQNEAQLEKSRLLSDRFSAERPKGSFSTLEIQRTEQGDSAMYLCASSGGGHLTFFGQGTRLTVV.

This clone was seen a handful of times. This chain connects TRBV30 to TRBJ2-7; no clear D gene. CDR3 length: 12 residues. In germline, CDR1 is GTSNPN, CDR2 SVGIG (reference sequence). The V end lost 3 bases, the J end lost 2 bases, and 8 bases lay between the germline ends. CDR3 coding DNA: TGTGCCTGGAGGGTAACAACCTACGAGCAGTACTTC. It is translated as CAWRVTTYEQYF. The whole variable domain, remainder taken from reference TRBV30 and TRBJ2-7, is SQTIHQWPATLVQPVGSPLSLECTVEGTSNPNLYWYRQAAGRGLQLLFYSVGIGQISSEVPQNLSASRPQDRQFILSSKKLLLSDSGFYLCAWRVTTYEQYFGPGTRLTVT.

This chain joins TRBV19 and TRBJ2-5; TRBD2 agrees at 10 bases. Germline V gene data show CDR1 as LNHDA and CDR2 as SQIVND (reference sequence). Trimming at V came to 5 bases and at J to 5 bases, leaving 8 bases not matched to a gene. The CDR3 totals 15 residues. The CDR3 DNA sequence: TGTGCCAGTAGTCCCACAGCGGGGGGGCTGGAGACCCAGTACTTC. Encoded protein: CASSPTAGGLETQYF.

The rearrangement uses TRBV5-5 and TRBJ2-7; 7 bases map to TRBD1. Trimming removed 2 bases from V and 3 bases from J; junction bases left unmatched: 14. Germline V gives CDR1 SGHKS, CDR2 YYEKEE (reference sequence). The CDR3 runs to 17 residues. CDR3 sequence: CASSLPRTGGLGYEQYF. The CDR3 bases are TGTGCCAGCAGCTTACCCAGGACAGGCGGCTTGGGCTACGAGCAGTACTTC. The whole variable domain, filled in from reference TRBV5-5 and TRBJ2-7, reads DAGVTQSPTHLIKTRGQQVTLRCSPISGHKSVSWYQQVLGQGPQFIFQYYEKEERGRGNFPDRFSARQFPNYSSELNVNALLLGDSALYLCASSLPRTGGLGYEQYFGPGTRLTVT.

This clone was seen more than once but under ten times. The genes are TRBV28 and TRBJ2-7; D gene unclear. Trimming stripped 4 bases from V and 4 bases from J, with 5 bases between. The CDR3 has 11 residues. The V gene's germline CDR1 is MDHEN and CDR2 SYDVKM. The CDR3 DNA reads TGTGCCAGCAGTTCCCGGTACGAGCAGTACTTC. Its translation: CASSSRYEQYF.

The genes are TRBV6-5 and TRBJ2-1; D unclear. CDR1 MNHEY and CDR2 SVGAGI come from the germline V gene. The CDR3 sequence is 14 residues long. Trimming removed 2 bases from V and 2 bases from J, with 7 bases in between. CDR3 bases: TGTGCCAGCAGTTACCTCGCCGCCTACAATGAGCAGTTCTTC. This sequence encodes CASSYLAAYNEQFF.

In this sample, this clone turned up a few times. This chain joins TRBV9 and TRBJ2-5; 9 nucleotides agree with TRBD1. CDR3 length equals 14 residues. V shed 4 bases and J 3 bases; nucleotides not matched to a gene: 4. Germline assignment: CDR1 SGDLS and CDR2 YYNGEE. The CDR3 DNA reads as TGTGCCAGCAGCCGGCGGACAGGGGAAGAGACCCAGTACTTC. Protein product: CASSRRTGEETQYF.

This clone is labeled medium-sized. The genes are TRBV19 and TRBJ1-6; D is undetermined. This CDR3 is built from 14 residues. Looked up from germline, CDR1 is LNHDA and CDR2 is SQIVND (reference sequence). Trimming shortened V by 9 bases and J by 0 bases, and 9 bases separated the two germline ends. As DNA, the CDR3 is TGTGCCAGCTCCAGGAGCTCCTATAATTCACCCCTCCACTTT. It yields the protein CASSRSSYNSPLHF.

The chain combines TRBV28 with TRBJ2-7; 9 positions match TRBD1. Germline V lookup: CDR1 MDHEN, CDR2 SYDVKM. V was clipped by 6 bases and J by 0 bases; unmatched bases: 6. The CDR3 runs 15 residues. The CDR3 DNA reads TGTGCCAGCAGCCCAGGGACAGGGAGCTCCTACGAGCAGTACTTC. Protein product: CASSPGTGSSYEQYF.

The chain carries TRBV7-6 and TRBJ2-7; no reliable D call. From germline, CDR1 is SGHVS and CDR2 FNYEAQ. Deletions cut 5 bases from V and 1 base from J, with 15 bases between. This CDR3 comprises 15 residues. The CDR3 spells CASSHDMGASYEQYF. The CDR3 region has the DNA TGTGCCAGCAGCCACGACATGGGCGCTTCCTACGAGCAGTACTTC.

This clone has just a few counts. The chain carries TRBV30 and TRBJ1-1; no firm D call. The V and J ends lost 8 bases and 2 bases respectively, with 9 bases between them. The CDR3 totals 11 residues. Germline V lookup: CDR1 GTSNPN, CDR2 SVGIG (reference sequence). This CDR3 reads CARLGNTEAFF. The CDR3 nucleotides are TGTGCCCGCCTGGGAAACACTGAAGCTTTCTTT.

The chain couples TRBV18 to TRBJ2-7; D is ambiguous. V was pared by 3 bases and J by 0 bases, with 12 bases between. Germline loops: CDR1 KGHSH, CDR2 LQKENI. This CDR3 comprises 15 residues. This CDR3 is CASSPGKESSYEQYF. CDR3 DNA sequence: TGTGCCAGCTCACCGGGTAAAGAGAGCTCCTACGAGCAGTACTTC. Full variable domain (remainder filled in from reference TRBV18 and TRBJ2-7): NAGVMQNPRHLVRRRGQEARLRCSPMKGHSHVYWYRQLPEEGLKFMVYLQKENIIDESGMPKERFSAEFPKEGPSILRIQQVVRGDSAAYFCASSPGKESSYEQYFGPGTRLTVT.

This rearrangement joins TRBV9 to TRBJ1-1; TRBD1 agrees at 11 bases. The CDR3 runs to 14 residues. Per germline, CDR1 SGDLS and CDR2 YYNGEE. V was pared by 4 bases and J by 7 bases, with 6 bases of the junction left unmatched. The CDR3 nucleotides are TGTGCCAGCAGCTTAGGGACAGGGGGAGGTGAAGCTTTCTTT. Protein product: CASSLGTGGGEAFF.

J is TRBJ1-2 and V is TRBV7-9, with D possibly matching TRBD1 (6 bases). The V and J ends lost 1 base and 8 bases respectively, with 17 bases between them. This CDR3 is built from 15 residues. CDR1 SEHNR and CDR2 FQNEAQ come from the germline V gene (reference sequence). This CDR3 is CASSLVQGQIPGYTF. CDR3 DNA sequence: TGTGCCAGCAGCTTAGTCCAGGGGCAGATTCCGGGCTACACCTTC.

Only a few counts were recorded for this clone. The rearrangement links TRBV6-1 to TRBJ1-5, with D possibly matching TRBD1 (6 bases). Trimming took 6 bases from V and 0 from J, leaving 12 bases between them. There are 15 residues in the CDR3. Germline lookup yields CDR1 MNHNS and CDR2 SASEGT. The CDR3 loop reads CASRVSGDSNQPQHF. CDR3 coding DNA: TGTGCCAGCAGGGTTTCAGGGGATAGCAATCAGCCCCAGCATTTT.

The V call is TRBV11-3, the J call TRBJ1-1; possibly TRBD1 for D (5 bases). Germline-derived CDR1 and CDR2 are SGHNT and YENEEA. Trimming removed 5 bases at V and 1 base at J, with 14 bases between. The CDR3 runs to 15 residues. The CDR3 loop reads CASSPYGTGNTEAFF. The DNA for the CDR3 is TGTGCCAGCAGCCCATACGGGACGGGGAACACTGAAGCTTTCTTT.